These 17 T cell receptor beta chains were sequenced from one sample in a study of OX40 agonist ivuxolimab in advanced cancers. Assay used: immunoSEQ multiplex PCR; TCRdb lists only in-frame clones, some missing. The sample contains around 70,000 clones, under 90% of which appear only once. This specimen consisted of CD4+ or CD8+ T cells sorted from blood, obtained in a trial of the OX40 agonist ivuxolimab. The source of these receptors is an adult with an advanced solid tumor such as melanoma, head and neck, liver or kidney cancer.

The chain couples TRBV5-1 to TRBJ2-1; TRBD1 agrees at 7 bases. The CDR3 consists of 14 residues. J was trimmed by 9 bases and V by 1 base; bases with no gene match: 7. CDR1 and CDR2 (germline): SGHRS, YFSETQ. CDR3 loop: CASSLRGTVSEQFF. In nucleotides, the CDR3 is TGCGCCAGCAGCTTGAGGGGGACAGTCAGTGAGCAGTTCTTC.

The rearrangement uses TRBV6-5 and TRBJ2-5, with TRBD1 identical over 7 bases. Looked up from germline, CDR1 is MNHEY and CDR2 is SVGAGI. Unmatched junction bases numbered 3, after V lost 5 bases and J lost 3 bases. The CDR3 consists of 13 residues. The CDR3 loop is CASSVTGEETQYF. DNA for the CDR3: TGTGCCAGCAGTGTCACAGGGGAAGAGACCCAGTACTTC.

The chain employs TRBV11-3 and TRBJ2-1; TRBD2 matches 9 bases. This CDR3 is 15 amino acids long. CDR1 SGHNT and CDR2 YENEEA come from the germline V gene. Trimming took 4 bases from V and 8 from J; bases not matched to a gene: 9. CDR3 sequence (DNA): TGTGCCAGCAGCTCGGGACTAGCAGCTTTGGATGAGCAGTTCTTC. The encoded protein is CASSSGLAALDEQFF.

The V and J genes are TRBV5-1 and TRBJ2-3; weak D call: TRBD2 (5 bases). The CDR3 extends over 16 amino acids. The germline V gene has CDR1 SGHRS and CDR2 YFSETQ. Trimming stripped 0 bases from V and 3 bases from J, with 14 bases between. CDR3 nucleotide sequence: TGCGCCAGCAGCTTGGGTACTTGGCTAGCAACAGATACGCAGTATTTT. Translated, it gives CASSLGTWLATDTQYF. The whole variable domain, filled in from reference TRBV5-1 and TRBJ2-3, reads KAGVTQTPRYLIKTRGQQVTLSCSPISGHRSVSWYQQTPGQGLQFLFEYFSETQRNKGNFPGRFSGRQFSNSRSEMNVSTLELGDSALYLCASSLGTWLATDTQYFGPGTRLTVL.

The gene calls are TRBV6-5 and TRBJ1-1; D ambiguous. Germline CDR1 reads MNHEY; CDR2 reads SVGAGI. The CDR3 loop spans 11 amino acids. The V end lost 8 bases, the J end lost 4 bases, and 8 bases lay between the germline ends. Here the CDR3 DNA reads TGTGCCAGCGTCGGGCCCACTGAAGCTTTCTTT. This translates into CASVGPTEAFF.

The J gene is TRBJ2-3, the V gene TRBV9, with D perhaps matching TRBD1 (5 bases). Trimming stripped 4 bases from V and 1 base from J, with 19 bases between. CDR3 length: 17 amino acids. Germline CDR1 and CDR2: SGDLS and YYNGEE. As DNA, the CDR3 is TGTGCCAGCAGCCTATCGTCAGGGCCCCGAGGCACAGATACGCAGTATTTT. This translates into CASSLSSGPRGTDTQYF.

The rearrangement uses TRBV12-5 and TRBJ1-5; D possibly corresponds to TRBD1 (5 bases). There are 13 residues in the CDR3. The V end lost 1 base, the J end lost 9 bases, and 10 bases lay between the germline ends. CDR1 and CDR2 from the germline V gene are LGHNT and FRNRAP. The CDR3 DNA reads TGTGCTAGTGGTTTGGGGGGGGGTTCGCCCCAGCATTTT. Translated, it gives CASGLGGGSPQHF.

The chain couples TRBV7-2 to TRBJ2-7; 8 bases are shared with TRBD1. The ends lost 3 bases at V and 5 bases at J; junction bases unmatched: 6. The CDR3 has 14 residues. Germline loops: CDR1 SGHTA, CDR2 FQGNSA. CDR3 bases: TGTGCCAGCAGCTTCCTGACAGGGGCCAACGAGCAGTACTTC. Translated, it gives CASSFLTGANEQYF.

The CDR3 is CASSQDNDFGYGYTF. Written as DNA, the CDR3 is TGTGCCAGCAGCCAAGATAATGACTTCGGCTATGGCTACACCTTC. The gene calls are TRBV14 and TRBJ1-2; no definite D call. This CDR3 region has 15 residues. CDR1 and CDR2 (germline): SGHDN, FVKESK. The V end lost 0 bases, the J end lost 4 bases, and 12 bases lay between the germline ends.

The chain recombines TRBV28 with TRBJ1-3; 7 bases agree with TRBD1. The V segment lost 6 bases and the J segment 5 bases; nucleotides outside the gene matches: 16. In germline, CDR1 is MDHEN, CDR2 SYDVKM. This CDR3 region has 17 residues. As DNA, the CDR3 is TGTGCCAGCAGCACGACCCGGACAGGAGGCAGTAGAAACACCATATATTTT. Translation gives CASSTTRTGGSRNTIYF.

This clone was seen more than once but under ten times. This chain connects TRBV21-1 to TRBJ2-1; the table's D gene call, TRBD2, was not cross checked with the DNA. TRBV21-1 is deemed a pseudogene. CDR3 size: 17 residues. In DNA, the CDR3 is TGTGCCAGCAGCAATAGGGGAGGGCTGCCTATTTTGGATGAGCAGTTCTTC. It specifies CASSNRGGLPILDEQFF.

This clone showed up just once. The chain combines TRBV11-1 with TRBJ1-2, with 7 nucleotides matching TRBD1. Germline CDR1 and CDR2: SGHAT and FQDESV (reference sequence). V trimming: 3 bases; J trimming: 7 bases; junction bases outside the gene matches: 8. The CDR3 loop spans 14 amino acids. The chain's CDR3 is CASSLSQGRGGYTF. Here the CDR3 DNA reads TGTGCCAGCAGCTTGTCACAGGGGAGAGGTGGCTACACCTTC.

The V call is TRBV2, the J call TRBJ1-1, with D unclear. Germline CDR1 reads SNHLY; CDR2 reads FYNNEI. The CDR3 is 14 amino acids. Trimming took 6 bases from V and 0 from J, leaving 11 bases between them. CDR3 sequence (DNA): TGTGCCAGCAGCCTCATCGGGATGAACACTGAAGCTTTCTTT. This sequence encodes CASSLIGMNTEAFF.

The chain links TRBV9 to TRBJ2-5, with 9 bases fitting TRBD1. Germline values: CDR1 SGDLS, CDR2 YYNGEE. CDR3 length: 15 amino acids. Trimming removed 1 base from V and 5 bases from J; junction bases left unmatched: 6. Written as DNA, the CDR3 is TGTGCCAGCAGCGTAACCGGGACAGGGCGGGAGACCCAGTACTTC. It specifies CASSVTGTGRETQYF.

The J gene is TRBJ2-6, the V gene TRBV7-3, with D perhaps matching TRBD1 (5 bases). Germline V gene lookup returns CDR1 SGHTA and CDR2 FQGTGA. This CDR3 contains 15 residues. V dropped 3 bases and J dropped 1 base, with 7 bases sitting between them. CDR3 amino acids: CASSFQGSGANVLTF. The CDR3 nucleotides read TGTGCCAGCAGCTTCCAGGGATCTGGGGCCAACGTCCTGACTTTC.

V gene TRBV7-2 combines with J gene TRBJ1-2, with 7 nucleotides matching TRBD1. Per germline, CDR1 SGHTA and CDR2 FQGNSA. The trim removed 0 bases at V and 7 bases at J, leaving 8 bases unmatched. The CDR3 covers 15 residues. The CDR3, as DNA: TGTGCCAGCAGCTTAGCGCTAGGGGGCTCGGGTGGCTACACCTTC. Translating it yields CASSLALGGSGGYTF.

The J gene is TRBJ1-3, the V gene TRBV4-3; no clear D gene. CDR1 is LGHNA, CDR2 YSLEER, per germline. Deletions cut 0 bases from V and 0 bases from J, with 12 bases between. The CDR3 sequence is 17 residues long. The CDR3 bases are TGCGCCAGCAGCCAAGACTATAACAGATACTCTGGAAACACCATATATTTT. Its translation is CASSQDYNRYSGNTIYF.